What follows are 14 T cell receptor beta chains derived from one specimen sequenced in a study of cytomegalovirus exposure and HLA in healthy donors. PCR involved 60 Vbeta and 13 Jbeta primers. Profiling relied on immunoSEQ multiplex PCR, and the TCRdb table lists in-frame clones only, not all of them. The table includes some 150,000 clones, approximately 88% detected once. The sequencing input was PBMCs. All receptors derive from a woman in her thirties in good health and CMV-seronegative.

This clone showed up just once. The rearrangement links TRBV19 to TRBJ2-1; maybe TRBD2 (5 bases). This CDR3 has 15 amino acids. Trimming pared 5 bases from V and 4 bases from J, leaving 15 bases between. Germline loops: CDR1 LNHDA, CDR2 SQIVND (reference sequence). The CDR3 nucleotides are TGTGCCAGTAGTTTGAAAGGGAGCCAGTACAATGAGCAGTTCTTC. Residues: CASSLKGSQYNEQFF.

The sample holds one count of this clone. This sequence joins TRBV14 and TRBJ1-2, with 8 bases identical to TRBD1. Germline CDR1 and CDR2: SGHDN and FVKESK. The CDR3 spans 15 residues. The V segment lost 1 base and the J segment 4 bases; nucleotides outside the gene matches: 5. CDR3 loop: CASSQAPTGAYGYTF. Here the CDR3 DNA reads TGTGCCAGCAGCCAAGCGCCGACAGGGGCCTATGGCTACACCTTC.

The rearrangement uses TRBV30 and TRBJ1-2; no clear D gene. Germline CDR1 is GTSNPN and CDR2 is SVGIG (reference sequence). The length of the CDR3 is 12 residues. CDR3 coding DNA: TGTTGGAGGCAGGAGCTTAACTATGGCTACACCTTC. Translation gives CWRQELNYGYTF.

The CDR3 DNA sequence: TGCGCCAGCAGCCCAGGGGCCCGAGAGACCCAGTACTTC. Encoded protein: CASSPGARETQYF. The chain couples TRBV5-1 to TRBJ2-5; TRBD1 might be the D (6 bases). From germline, CDR1 is SGHRS and CDR2 YFSETQ. The CDR3 has 13 residues. Trimming shortened V by 4 bases and J by 4 bases, and 11 bases separated the two germline ends.

This rearrangement joins TRBV15 to TRBJ2-3, with TRBD2 identical over 7 bases. The V segment lost 5 bases and the J segment 4 bases; nucleotides outside the gene matches: 21. The length of the CDR3 is 19 residues. CDR1 LNHNV and CDR2 YYDKDF come from the germline V gene (reference sequence). The CDR3 nucleotides are TGTGCCACCAGCGTTGGGGGAGGTGGGACTACCAGCGCGGCAGATACGCAGTATTTT. This gives the protein CATSVGGGGTTSAADTQYF.

The chain couples TRBV19 to TRBJ1-2, with D possibly matching TRBD1 (5 bases). Between the trimmed V and J ends, which lost 3 bases and 10 bases, there was a span of 15 bases. Germline CDR1 is LNHDA and CDR2 is SQIVND (reference sequence). The CDR3 loop spans 13 amino acids. Here the CDR3 reads CASSMEQAPFYTF. For the CDR3, the DNA is TGTGCCAGTAGTATGGAACAGGCCCCTTTCTACACCTTC.

This chain links TRBV27 with TRBJ2-2; 10 nucleotides agree with TRBD1. The CDR3 runs 16 residues. V trimming: 8 bases; J trimming: 4 bases; junction bases outside the gene matches: 10. The germline gives CDR1 MNHEY, CDR2 SMNVEV (reference sequence). In nucleotides, the CDR3 is TGTGCCAGCGGTGTATGGGGACAGGGGCCCACCGGGGAGCTGTTTTTT. It codes for CASGVWGQGPTGELFF.

The rearrangement uses TRBV27 and TRBJ2-7, with TRBD1 identical over 7 bases. Trimming removed 5 bases from V and 3 bases from J; junction bases left unmatched: 7. Germline-derived CDR1 and CDR2 are MNHEY and SMNVEV (reference sequence). The CDR3 length is 14 residues. CDR3 residues: CASSPRDRNYEQYF. The CDR3 nucleotides read TGTGCCAGCAGTCCCCGGGACAGAAACTACGAGCAGTACTTC.

The V call is TRBV10-2, the J call TRBJ2-2; 8 bases align to TRBD2. V trimming: 8 bases; J trimming: 1 base; junction bases outside the gene matches: 9. Germline V CDR1 and CDR2: WSHSY, SAAADI. This CDR3 contains 16 residues. The CDR3, as DNA: TGCGCCAGCTCCACCACTAGCGGATGGAACACCGGGGAGCTGTTTTTT. Protein sequence: CASSTTSGWNTGELFF.

V usage is TRBV27 and J usage is TRBJ1-4; possibly TRBD1 for D (5 bases). The CDR3 length is 15 residues. Trimming pared 1 base from V and 5 bases from J, leaving 11 bases between. In germline, CDR1 is MNHEY, CDR2 SMNVEV (reference sequence). CDR3 in DNA: TGTGCCAGCAGTTTATGGCAGGGTGGAAATGAAAAACTGTTTTTT. It translates to CASSLWQGGNEKLFF.

The gene calls are TRBV25-1 and TRBJ1-2, with 7 nucleotides matching TRBD1. The CDR3 contains 17 residues. Germline V CDR1 and CDR2: MGHDK, SYGVNS. J lost 7 bases, V lost 3 bases, and 17 bases had no gene match. The chain's CDR3 is CASSDEAQGLLLSGYTF. The DNA for the CDR3 is TGTGCCAGCAGTGATGAGGCACAGGGGCTTCTCCTCAGTGGCTACACCTTC.

This clone is a singleton in its sample. The rearrangement uses TRBV2 and TRBJ2-1; 12 bases match TRBD2. The trim removed 7 bases at V and 7 bases at J, leaving 11 bases unmatched. This CDR3 is 16 amino acids long. Germline assignment: CDR1 SNHLY and CDR2 FYNNEI. This CDR3 reads CASKLAGGPTINEQFF. The CDR3 DNA reads TGTGCCAGCAAGCTAGCGGGAGGGCCTACGATTAATGAGCAGTTCTTC.

V gene TRBV5-1 combines with J gene TRBJ2-1; no clear D gene. With 0 bases removed from V and 6 bases from J, the gap between germline ends came to 7 bases. The CDR3 length is 13 residues. Germline-derived CDR1 and CDR2 are SGHRS and YFSETQ. The CDR3 DNA follows: TGCGCCAGCAGCTTGGGAGAACCCAATGAGCAGTTCTTC. It codes for CASSLGEPNEQFF. The entire variable domain, with the rest obtained from reference TRBV5-1 and TRBJ2-1, is as follows: KAGVTQTPRYLIKTRGQQVTLSCSPISGHRSVSWYQQTPGQGLQFLFEYFSETQRNKGNFPGRFSGRQFSNSRSEMNVSTLELGDSALYLCASSLGEPNEQFFGPGTRLTVL.

The chain joins TRBV5-1 to TRBJ2-3, with TRBD2 matching 8 bases. Looked up from germline, CDR1 is SGHRS and CDR2 is YFSETQ. The CDR3 contains 15 residues. V lost 1 base to trimming and J lost 0 bases; unmatched junction nucleotides: 1. Written as DNA, the CDR3 is TGCGCCAGCAGCTTGCGACTAGCGAGCACAGATACGCAGTATTTT. Its protein is CASSLRLASTDTQYF.